One and the same sample provided the 11 T cell receptor beta chains below, sequenced in a study of Japanese encephalitis immunity and Zika vaccine responses. PBMCs were CFSE-labeled and cultured for five to seven days with peptide pools at 1 ug/mL each. The sort collected unfixed, live, CD56-CD19-CD16-CD3+CD4+ CFSE-low proliferating CD4 T cells. A single record per CDR3 protein comes from TCRdb applying MiXCR to the 5' RACE reads. The sample has just over 350 distinct CDR3 sequences, around 8% seen once. The input for sequencing was antigen-activated CD4+ T cells from blood, cultured, taken during a Zika inactivated vaccine study. These TCRs come from an adult woman who received an inactivated Zika virus vaccine.

By sample fraction, this clonotype is medium-sized (0.01 to 0.1%). This sequence joins TRBV30 and TRBJ1-1; D remains unclear. Trimming stripped 8 bases from V and 4 bases from J, with 11 bases between. This CDR3 is built from 11 residues. CDR1 is GTSNPN, CDR2 SVGIG, per germline (reference sequence). The CDR3 DNA is TGTGCCGGAGGCGATGGCACTGAAGCTTTCTTT. Translated: CAGGDGTEAFF.

By share, this clonotype counts as medium-sized (0.01 to 0.1%). The V gene is TRBV7-9, the J gene TRBJ1-4; no clear D gene. This CDR3 is 15 amino acids long. In germline, CDR1 is SEHNR, CDR2 FQNEAQ (reference sequence). Trimming cost V 1 base and J 6 bases, with 12 bases left between them. CDR3 sequence (DNA): TGTGCCAGCAGCTTAGGGGTCCACGAGGATGAAAAACTGTTTTTT. It encodes CASSLGVHEDEKLFF.

By share, this clonotype ranks as hyperexpanded. The gene calls are TRBV20-1 and TRBJ2-1; D possibly corresponds to TRBD2 (7 bases). Germline V gene data show CDR1 as DFQATT and CDR2 as SNEGSKA (reference sequence). V was trimmed by 3 bases and J by 6 bases, leaving 15 bases between them. The CDR3 length is 14 residues. CDR3 in DNA: TGCAGTGCTAGTACCGGGGGGCCCGTCAATGAGCAGTTCTTC. It codes for CSASTGGPVNEQFF.

About this clonotype: The junction differs from germline at one of its ends, possibly a read error. V is TRBV4-3 and J is TRBJ2-6; D may be TRBD1 (5 bases). The CDR3 runs 15 residues. Germline values: CDR1 LGHNA, CDR2 YSLEER. The CDR3 here is CESRSTGSGANVLNF. As DNA, the CDR3 is TGCGAAAGCAGATCAACAGGCTCTGGGGCAAACGTCCTGAATTTC.

By frequency in the sample, this clonotype is medium-sized. The rearrangement uses TRBV21-1 and TRBJ1-4. TRBV21-1 is a listed pseudogene. The length of the CDR3 is 18 residues. CDR3 loop: CASSPETDPPSTNEKLFF. As DNA, the CDR3 is TGTGCCAGCAGCCCAGAGACAGACCCTCCTTCAACTAATGAAAAACTGTTTTTT.

This clonotype is medium-sized. This chain connects TRBV28 to TRBJ1-1; the D gene is possibly TRBD1 (6 bases). Germline CDR1 is MDHEN and CDR2 is SYDVKM. The CDR3 is 15 residues long. V lost 6 bases and J lost 4, with 18 bases in between. This CDR3 is CASSSGGGQVTEAFF. Written as DNA, the CDR3 is TGTGCCAGCAGCAGCGGGGGGGGGCAAGTCACTGAAGCTTTCTTT. Using reference TRBV28 and TRBJ1-1 for the parts outside the CDR3, the full variable domain is DVKVTQSSRYLVKRTGEKVFLECVQDMDHENMFWYRQDPGLGLRLIYFSYDVKMKEKGDIPEGYSVSREKKERFSLILESASTNQTSMYLCASSSGGGQVTEAFFGQGTRLTVV.

In its sample, this clonotype is medium-sized. The chain recombines TRBV30 with TRBJ1-1; tentatively, D is TRBD1 (6 bases). The CDR3 is 12 amino acids. Trimming shortened V by 5 bases and J by 5 bases, and 12 bases separated the two germline ends. Germline V CDR1 and CDR2: GTSNPN, SVGIG (reference sequence). CDR3 sequence: CAWGQPPTEAFF. The CDR3 nucleotides are TGTGCCTGGGGACAGCCGCCGACTGAAGCTTTCTTT.

This clonotype was observed a single time. One end of the junction is discordant with germline, which a read error may explain. V is TRBV6-5 and J is TRBJ1-5; D remains unclear. The CDR3 length is 15 residues. Germline V CDR1 and CDR2: MNHEY, SVGAGI. DNA of the CDR3: TGTGCCAGCAGTCCCCGAATACCCCTCAAGAAGCCCAAGCATTTT. Translated: CASSPRIPLKKPKHF.

This clonotype is labeled large. The chain recombines TRBV10-3 with TRBJ1-5, with D possibly TRBD1 on 6 matching bases. Trimming took 3 bases from V and 5 from J, leaving 11 bases between them. CDR3 size: 14 residues. Germline CDR1 and CDR2: ENHRY and SYGVKD. CDR3 loop: CAISEGGSDQPQHF. In DNA, the CDR3 is TGTGCCATCAGTGAAGGGGGGAGCGATCAGCCCCAGCATTTT.

The chain combines TRBV30 with TRBJ1-5, with 7 bases fitting TRBD1. V was clipped by 2 bases and J by 3 bases; unmatched bases: 7. This CDR3 is built from 15 residues. Germline V gene sequence: CDR1 GTSNPN, CDR2 SVGIG (reference sequence). This chain's CDR3 is CAWSPGTAFNQPQHF. As DNA, the CDR3 is TGTGCCTGGAGTCCGGGGACAGCCTTCAATCAGCCCCAGCATTTT. The whole variable domain, filled in from reference TRBV30 and TRBJ1-5, reads SQTIHQWPATLVQPVGSPLSLECTVEGTSNPNLYWYRQAAGRGLQLLFYSVGIGQISSEVPQNLSASRPQDRQFILSSKKLLLSDSGFYLCAWSPGTAFNQPQHFGDGTRLSIL.

This clonotype counts as hyperexpanded. V usage is TRBV4-3 and J usage is TRBJ2-2; no clear D gene. This CDR3 spans 15 amino acids. The V gene lost 1 base and the J gene lost 9 bases, with 15 bases spanning the gap. CDR1 LGHNA and CDR2 YSLEER come from the germline V gene. CDR3 sequence: CASSQGGSTDRELFF. CDR3 coding DNA: TGCGCCAGCAGCCAAGGAGGTTCCACGGACCGGGAGCTGTTTTTT.